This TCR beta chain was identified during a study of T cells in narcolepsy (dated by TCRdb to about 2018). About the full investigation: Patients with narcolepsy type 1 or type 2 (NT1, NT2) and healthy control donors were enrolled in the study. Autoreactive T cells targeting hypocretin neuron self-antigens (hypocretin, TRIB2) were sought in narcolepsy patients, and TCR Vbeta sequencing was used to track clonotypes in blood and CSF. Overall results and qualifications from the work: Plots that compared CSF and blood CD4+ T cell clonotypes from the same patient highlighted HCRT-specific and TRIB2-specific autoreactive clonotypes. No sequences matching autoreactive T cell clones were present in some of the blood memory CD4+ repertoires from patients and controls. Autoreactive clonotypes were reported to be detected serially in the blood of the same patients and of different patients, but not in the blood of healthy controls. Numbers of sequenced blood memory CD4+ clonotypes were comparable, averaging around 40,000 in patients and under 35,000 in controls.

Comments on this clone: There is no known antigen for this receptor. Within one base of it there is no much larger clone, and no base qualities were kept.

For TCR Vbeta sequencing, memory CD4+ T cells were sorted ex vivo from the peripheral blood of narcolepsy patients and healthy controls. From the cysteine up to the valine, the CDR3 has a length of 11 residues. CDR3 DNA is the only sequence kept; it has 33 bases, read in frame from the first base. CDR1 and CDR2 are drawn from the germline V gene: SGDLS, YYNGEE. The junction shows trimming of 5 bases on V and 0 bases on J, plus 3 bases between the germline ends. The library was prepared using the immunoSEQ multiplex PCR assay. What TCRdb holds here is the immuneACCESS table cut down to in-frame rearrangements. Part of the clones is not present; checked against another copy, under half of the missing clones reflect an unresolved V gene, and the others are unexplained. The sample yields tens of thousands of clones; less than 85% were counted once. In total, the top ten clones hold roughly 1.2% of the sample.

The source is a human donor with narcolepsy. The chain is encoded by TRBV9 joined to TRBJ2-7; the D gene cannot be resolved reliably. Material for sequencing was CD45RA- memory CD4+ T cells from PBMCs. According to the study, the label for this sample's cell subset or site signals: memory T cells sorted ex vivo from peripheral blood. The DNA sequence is TGTGCCAGCAGACACTCCTACGAGCAGTACGTC. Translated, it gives CASRHSYEQYV.